This TCR beta chain is from a study of CD4 T cells in relation to SARS-CoV-2 and coronaviruses. A remark on this clone: As yet, its antigen is unknown.

The method was immunoSEQ multiplex PCR; TCRdb's version includes in-frame clones alone and lacks a portion of them. The sample has 40,000 to 50,000 clones, over 70% seen once. General study points: In about 65% of donors, memory CD4+ clonotypes crossrecognized SARS-CoV-2 and at least one common cold coronavirus spike.

Looked up from germline, CDR1 is DFQATT and CDR2 is SNEGSKA (reference sequence). V was pared by 5 bases and J by 4 bases, with 8 bases between. The CDR3 is 11 amino acids. V is TRBV20-1 and J is TRBJ2-5; possible D gene TRBD1, 5 bases. Sequenced input: naive CD4+ T cells from PBMCs, cultured in vitro. Subset described: naive CD4+ T cells isolated by negative enrichment. This TCR was recovered from an adult with COVID-19. CDR3 DNA sequence: TGCAGTGCTGTCAGGGCAGAGACCCAGTACTTC. Translating it yields CSAVRAETQYF.